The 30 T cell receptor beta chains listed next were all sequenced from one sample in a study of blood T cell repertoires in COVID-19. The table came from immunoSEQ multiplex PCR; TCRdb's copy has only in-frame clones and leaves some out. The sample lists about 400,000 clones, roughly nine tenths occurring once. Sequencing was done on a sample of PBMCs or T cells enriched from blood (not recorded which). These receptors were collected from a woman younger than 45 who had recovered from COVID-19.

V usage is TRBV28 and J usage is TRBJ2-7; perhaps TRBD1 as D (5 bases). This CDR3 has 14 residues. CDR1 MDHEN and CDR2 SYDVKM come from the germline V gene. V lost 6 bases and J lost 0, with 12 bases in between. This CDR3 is CASSPRTTSYEQYF. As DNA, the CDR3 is TGTGCCAGCAGCCCTCGGACAACCTCCTACGAGCAGTACTTC.

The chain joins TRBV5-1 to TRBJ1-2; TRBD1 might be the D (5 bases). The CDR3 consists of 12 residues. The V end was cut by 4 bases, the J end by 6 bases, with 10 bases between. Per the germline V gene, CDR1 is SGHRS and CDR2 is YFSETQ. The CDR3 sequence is CASSPQGNGYTF. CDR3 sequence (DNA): TGCGCCAGCAGCCCCCAGGGTAATGGCTACACCTTC.

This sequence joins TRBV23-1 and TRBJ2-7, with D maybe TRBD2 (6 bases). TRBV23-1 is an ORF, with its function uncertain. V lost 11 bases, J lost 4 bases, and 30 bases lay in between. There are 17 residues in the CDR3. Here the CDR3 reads CALRQAPRDSKSYEQYF. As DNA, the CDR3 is TGCGCCCTCCGTCAGGCCCCACGGGACTCCAAGTCGTACGAGCAGTACTTC.

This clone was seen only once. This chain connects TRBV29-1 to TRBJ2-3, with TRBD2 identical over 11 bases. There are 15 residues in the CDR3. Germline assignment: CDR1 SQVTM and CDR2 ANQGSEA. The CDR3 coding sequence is TGCAGTTGTCGACTAGCGGGGTACCGCACAGATACGCAGTATTTT. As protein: CSCRLAGYRTDTQYF.

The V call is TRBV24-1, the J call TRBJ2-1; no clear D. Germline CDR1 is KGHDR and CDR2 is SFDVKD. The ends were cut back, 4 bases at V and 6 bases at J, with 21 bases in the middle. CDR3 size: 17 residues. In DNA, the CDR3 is TGTGCCACCAGTGAGCACCCAGGTATCAGCACCCGCAATGAGCAGTTCTTC. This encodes CATSEHPGISTRNEQFF.

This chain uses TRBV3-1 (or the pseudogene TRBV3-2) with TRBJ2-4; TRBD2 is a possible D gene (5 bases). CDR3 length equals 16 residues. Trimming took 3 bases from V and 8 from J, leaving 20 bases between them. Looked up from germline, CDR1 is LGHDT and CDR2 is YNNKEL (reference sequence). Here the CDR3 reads CASSQSEARPEDIQYF. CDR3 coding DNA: TGTGCCAGCAGCCAGTCGGAGGCCCGGCCCGAGGACATTCAGTACTTC.

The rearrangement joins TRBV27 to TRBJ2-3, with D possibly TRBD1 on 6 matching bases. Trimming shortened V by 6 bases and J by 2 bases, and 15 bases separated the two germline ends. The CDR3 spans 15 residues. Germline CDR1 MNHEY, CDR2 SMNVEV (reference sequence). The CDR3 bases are TGTGCCAGCAGCCCCGCCGGGACAATCACAGATACGCAGTATTTT. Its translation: CASSPAGTITDTQYF.

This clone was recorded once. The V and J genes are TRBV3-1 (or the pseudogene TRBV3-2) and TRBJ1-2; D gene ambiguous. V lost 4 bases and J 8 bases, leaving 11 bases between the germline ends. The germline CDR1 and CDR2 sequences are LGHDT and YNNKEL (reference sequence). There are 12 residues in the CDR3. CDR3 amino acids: CASSRGASGYTF. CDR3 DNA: TGTGCCAGCAGCCGGGGAGCGAGCGGCTACACCTTC.

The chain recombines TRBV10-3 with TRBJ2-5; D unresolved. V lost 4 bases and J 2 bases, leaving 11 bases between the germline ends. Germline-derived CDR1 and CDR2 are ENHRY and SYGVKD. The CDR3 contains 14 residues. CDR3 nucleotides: TGTGCCATCAGTGCTTCCAGGCAGCAAGAGACCCAGTACTTC. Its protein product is CAISASRQQETQYF.

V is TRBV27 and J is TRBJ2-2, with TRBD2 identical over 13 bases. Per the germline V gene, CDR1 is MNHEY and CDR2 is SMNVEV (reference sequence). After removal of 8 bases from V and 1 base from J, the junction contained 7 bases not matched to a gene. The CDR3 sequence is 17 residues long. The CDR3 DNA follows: TGTGCCAGCTCCAGGACTAGCGGGAGTCAGAACACCGGGGAGCTGTTTTTT. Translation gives CASSRTSGSQNTGELFF.

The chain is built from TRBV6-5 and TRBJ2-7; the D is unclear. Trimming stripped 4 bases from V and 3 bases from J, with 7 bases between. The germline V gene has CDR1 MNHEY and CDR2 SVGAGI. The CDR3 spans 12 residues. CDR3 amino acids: CASSFECYEQYF. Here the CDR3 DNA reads TGTGCCAGCAGTTTCGAGTGCTACGAGCAGTACTTC.

The CDR3 DNA is TGTGCCAGCAGGCCGGGGGGCTTGGAGACCCAGTACTTC. The encoded protein is CASRPGGLETQYF. This chain links TRBV2 with TRBJ2-5, with TRBD2 as a possible D gene (7 bases). There are 13 residues in the CDR3. Looked up from germline, CDR1 is SNHLY and CDR2 is FYNNEI. V was clipped by 6 bases and J by 5 bases, with 13 bases between them.

The CDR3 DNA is TGTGCCAGCAGCTTAGCGGTGGGTAGCGGGAGATGGGCAGATACGCAGTATTTT. This encodes CASSLAVGSGRWADTQYF. V usage is TRBV7-9 and J usage is TRBJ2-3, with 9 bases fitting TRBD2. The trim removed 0 bases at V and 4 bases at J, leaving 11 bases unmatched. There are 18 residues in the CDR3. Germline lookup yields CDR1 SEHNR and CDR2 FQNEAQ (reference sequence).

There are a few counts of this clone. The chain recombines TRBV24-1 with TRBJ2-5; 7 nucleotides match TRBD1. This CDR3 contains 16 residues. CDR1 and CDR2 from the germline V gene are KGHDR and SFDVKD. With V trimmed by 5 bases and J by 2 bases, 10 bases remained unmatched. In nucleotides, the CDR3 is TGTGCCACCAGTGCGCCTGGCAGGGGGAGACAAGAGACCCAGTACTTC. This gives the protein CATSAPGRGRQETQYF.

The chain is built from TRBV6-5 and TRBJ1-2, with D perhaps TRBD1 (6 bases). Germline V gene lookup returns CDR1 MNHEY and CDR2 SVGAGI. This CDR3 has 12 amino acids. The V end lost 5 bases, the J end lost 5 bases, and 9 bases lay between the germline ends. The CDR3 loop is CASSRDTYGYTF. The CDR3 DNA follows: TGTGCCAGCAGTCGGGACACTTATGGCTACACCTTC.

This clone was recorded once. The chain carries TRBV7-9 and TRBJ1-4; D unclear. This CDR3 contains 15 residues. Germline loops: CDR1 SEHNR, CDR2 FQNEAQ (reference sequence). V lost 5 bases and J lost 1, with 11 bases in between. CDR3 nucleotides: TGTGCCAGCAGCCCCCGACGGGAAACTAATGAAAAACTGTTTTTT. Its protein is CASSPRRETNEKLFF.

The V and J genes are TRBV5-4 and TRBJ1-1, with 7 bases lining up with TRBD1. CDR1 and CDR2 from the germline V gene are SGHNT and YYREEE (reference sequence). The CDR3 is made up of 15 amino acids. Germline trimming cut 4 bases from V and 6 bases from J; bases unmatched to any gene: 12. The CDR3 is CASSTPATGTAEAFF. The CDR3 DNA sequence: TGTGCCAGCAGCACCCCCGCGACAGGGACCGCTGAAGCTTTCTTT.

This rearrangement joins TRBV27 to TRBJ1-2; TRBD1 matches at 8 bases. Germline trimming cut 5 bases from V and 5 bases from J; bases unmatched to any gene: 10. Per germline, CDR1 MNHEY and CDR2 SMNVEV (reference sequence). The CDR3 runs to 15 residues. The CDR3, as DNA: TGTGCCAGCAGTCCCATAGGGGACAGGCGATATGGCTACACCTTC. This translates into CASSPIGDRRYGYTF.

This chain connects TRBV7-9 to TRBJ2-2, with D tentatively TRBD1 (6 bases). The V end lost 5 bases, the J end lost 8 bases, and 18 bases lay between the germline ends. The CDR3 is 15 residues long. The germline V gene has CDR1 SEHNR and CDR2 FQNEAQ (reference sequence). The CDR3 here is CASSLRDMSLGELFF. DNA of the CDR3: TGTGCCAGCAGCCTCCGGGACATGAGCTTGGGGGAGCTGTTTTTT.

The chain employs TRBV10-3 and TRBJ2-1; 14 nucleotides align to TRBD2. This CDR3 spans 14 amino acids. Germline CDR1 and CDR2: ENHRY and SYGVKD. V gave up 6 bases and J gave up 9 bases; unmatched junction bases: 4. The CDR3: CAIRTSGGASEQFF. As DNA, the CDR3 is TGTGCCATCAGGACTAGCGGGGGGGCCAGTGAGCAGTTCTTC.

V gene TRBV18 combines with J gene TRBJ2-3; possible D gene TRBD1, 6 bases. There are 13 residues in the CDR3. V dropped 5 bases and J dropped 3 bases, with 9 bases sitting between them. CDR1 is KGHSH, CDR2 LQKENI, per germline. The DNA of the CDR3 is TGTGCCAGCTCAAACAGGGAAACAGATACGCAGTATTTT. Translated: CASSNRETDTQYF.

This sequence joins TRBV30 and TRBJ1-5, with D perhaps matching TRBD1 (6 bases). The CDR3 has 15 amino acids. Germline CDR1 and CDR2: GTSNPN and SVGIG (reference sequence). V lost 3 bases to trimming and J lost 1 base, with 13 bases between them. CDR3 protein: CAWSLPDRSNQPQHF. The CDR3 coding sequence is TGTGCCTGGAGCCTACCAGACAGGAGCAATCAGCCCCAGCATTTT.

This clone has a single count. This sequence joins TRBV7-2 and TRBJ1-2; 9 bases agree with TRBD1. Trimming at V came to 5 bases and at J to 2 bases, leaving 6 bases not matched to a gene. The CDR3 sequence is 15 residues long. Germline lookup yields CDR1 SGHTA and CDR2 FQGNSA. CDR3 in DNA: TGTGCCAGCAGCAGGACCGGGACAGGGAACTATGGCTACACCTTC. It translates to CASSRTGTGNYGYTF.

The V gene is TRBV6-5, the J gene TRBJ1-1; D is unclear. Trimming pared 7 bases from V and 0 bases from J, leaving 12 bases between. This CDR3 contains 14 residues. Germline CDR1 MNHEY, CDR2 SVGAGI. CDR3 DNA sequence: TGTGCCAGCATCCGACACCTGATGAACACTGAAGCTTTCTTT. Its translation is CASIRHLMNTEAFF.

CDR3 sequence: CASSINRLAEAFF. Written as DNA, the CDR3 is TGTGCCAGTAGTATTAATCGGTTAGCAGAAGCTTTCTTT. This rearrangement joins TRBV19 to TRBJ1-1; D gene unclear. The CDR3 runs 13 residues. In germline, CDR1 is LNHDA, CDR2 SQIVND (reference sequence). Trimming left V 3 bases short and J 8 bases short, with 13 bases between.

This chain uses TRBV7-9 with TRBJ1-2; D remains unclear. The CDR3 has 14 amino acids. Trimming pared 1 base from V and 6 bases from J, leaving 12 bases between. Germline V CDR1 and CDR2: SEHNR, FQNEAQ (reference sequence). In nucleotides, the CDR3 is TGTGCCAGCAGCTTAGTCGGGGTAACGGATGGCTACACCTTC. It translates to CASSLVGVTDGYTF.

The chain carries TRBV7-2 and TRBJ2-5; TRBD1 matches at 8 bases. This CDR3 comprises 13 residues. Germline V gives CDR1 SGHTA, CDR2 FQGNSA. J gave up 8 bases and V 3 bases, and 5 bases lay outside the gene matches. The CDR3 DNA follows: TGTGCCAGCAGCTTTGGGACAGGCCTTACCCAGTACTTC. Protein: CASSFGTGLTQYF.

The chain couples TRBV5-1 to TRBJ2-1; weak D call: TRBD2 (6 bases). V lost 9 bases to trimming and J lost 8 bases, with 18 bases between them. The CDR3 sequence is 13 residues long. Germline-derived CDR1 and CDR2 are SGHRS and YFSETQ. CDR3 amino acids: CATSQALAHEQFF. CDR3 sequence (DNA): TGCGCCACCTCCCAGGCACTAGCACATGAGCAGTTCTTC. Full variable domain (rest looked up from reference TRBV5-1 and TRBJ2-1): KAGVTQTPRYLIKTRGQQVTLSCSPISGHRSVSWYQQTPGQGLQFLFEYFSETQRNKGNFPGRFSGRQFSNSRSEMNVSTLELGDSALYLCATSQALAHEQFFGPGTRLTVL.

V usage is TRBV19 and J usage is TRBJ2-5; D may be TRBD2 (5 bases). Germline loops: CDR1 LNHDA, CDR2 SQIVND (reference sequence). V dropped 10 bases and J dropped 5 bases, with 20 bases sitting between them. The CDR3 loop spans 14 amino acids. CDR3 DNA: TGTGCCACCAAAGCGCTCTCTGCGGGTGAGACCCAGTACTTC. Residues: CATKALSAGETQYF. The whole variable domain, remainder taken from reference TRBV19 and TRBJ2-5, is DGGITQSPKYLFRKEGQNVTLSCEQNLNHDAMYWYRQDPGQGLRLIYYSQIVNDFQKGDIAEGYSVSREKKESFPLTVTSAQKNPTAFYLCATKALSAGETQYFGPGTRLLVL.

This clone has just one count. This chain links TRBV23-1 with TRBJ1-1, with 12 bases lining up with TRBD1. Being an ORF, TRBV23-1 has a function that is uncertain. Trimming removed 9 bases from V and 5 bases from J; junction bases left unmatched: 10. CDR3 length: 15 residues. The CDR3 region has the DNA TGCGCCAGTCCCCATGTGGGACAGGGGGCGACTGAAGCTTTCTTT. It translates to CASPHVGQGATEAFF.